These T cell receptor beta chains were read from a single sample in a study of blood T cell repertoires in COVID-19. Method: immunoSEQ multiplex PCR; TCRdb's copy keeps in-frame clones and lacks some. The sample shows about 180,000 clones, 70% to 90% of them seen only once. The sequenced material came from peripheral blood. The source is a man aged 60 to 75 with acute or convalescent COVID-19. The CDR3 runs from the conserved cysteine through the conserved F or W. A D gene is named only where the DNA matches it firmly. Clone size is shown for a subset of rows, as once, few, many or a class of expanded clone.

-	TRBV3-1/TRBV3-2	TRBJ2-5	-	TGTGCCAGCAGCCATAACCCGACGGGAGAGACCCAGTACTTC	CASSHNPTGETQYF
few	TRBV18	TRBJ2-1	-	TGTGCCAGCTCACCACGGACATTAGCCTACAATGAGCAGTTCTTC	CASSPRTLAYNEQFF
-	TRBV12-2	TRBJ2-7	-	TGTGCAAGTCGAGCTACGGGACTAGCGGCAAAGGAGCAGTACTTC	CASRATGLAAKEQYF
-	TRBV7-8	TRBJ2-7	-	TGTGCCAGCAGCTTACAAAACGAGCAGTACTTC	CASSLQNEQYF
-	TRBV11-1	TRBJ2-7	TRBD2	TGTGCCAGCAGTTTCAGACTAGCGGGAGGAAACGAGCAGTACTTC	CASSFRLAGGNEQYF
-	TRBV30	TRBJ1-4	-	TGTGCCTGGAGCGCCCTTCTGCCAAGGCGGGCTAATGAAAAACTGTTTTTT	CAWSALLPRRANEKLFF
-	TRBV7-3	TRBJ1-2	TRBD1	TGTGCCAGCAGCTTTACAGGGGGCCCTAACTATGGCTACACCTTC	CASSFTGGPNYGYTF
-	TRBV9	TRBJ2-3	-	TGTGCCAGCAGCGTAGCGGGGGTGGGCACAGATACGCAGTATTTT	CASSVAGVGTDTQYF
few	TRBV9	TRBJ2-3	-	TGTGCCAGCAGCTTTACCTCCACAGGAAGCACAGATACGCAGTATTTT	CASSFTSTGSTDTQYF
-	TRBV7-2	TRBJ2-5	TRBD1	TGTGCCAGCAGCTTCCTAGGACAGGGGGCTAGAGAGACCCAGTACTTC	CASSFLGQGARETQYF
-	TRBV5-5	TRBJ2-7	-	TGTGCCAGCAGCTTGGAGACCCCCAGTTACGGGGAGCAGTACTTC	CASSLETPSYGEQYF
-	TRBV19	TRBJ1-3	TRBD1	TGTGCCAGTAGTCCCGGACAGGGCTACACCATATATTTT	CASSPGQGYTIYF
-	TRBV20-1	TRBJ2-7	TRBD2	TGCAGTGCTAGTCCCCCGCTAGCGGGTGGAGCCTACGAGCAGTACTTC	CSASPPLAGGAYEQYF
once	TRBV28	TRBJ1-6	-	TGTGCCAGCAGTTCCCCGGGACTGTTTAATTCACCCCTCCACTTT	CASSSPGLFNSPLHF
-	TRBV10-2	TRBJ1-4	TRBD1	TGCGCCAGCAGTGAGCAGGGGGCAACTAATGAAAAACTGTTTTTT	CASSEQGATNEKLFF
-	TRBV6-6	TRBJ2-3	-	TGTGCCAGCAGCCCTGCGGGGACGGAGGTTACGCAGTATTTT	CASSPAGTEVTQYF
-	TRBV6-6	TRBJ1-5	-	TGTGCCAGCAGCACAAATAGCAATCAGCCCCAGCATTTT	CASSTNSNQPQHF
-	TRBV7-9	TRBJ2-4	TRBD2	TGTGCCAGCAGCTTAGATTACAGCGGGAGGTACTTC	CASSLDYSGRYF
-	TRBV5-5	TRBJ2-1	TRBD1	TGTGCCAGCAGCCCCCAGGGACAGGGGCACAATGAGCAGTTCTTC	CASSPQGQGHNEQFF
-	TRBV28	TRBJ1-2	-	TGTGCCAGCAGTTTTAACAGGGCTGGGGGCTACACCTTC	CASSFNRAGGYTF
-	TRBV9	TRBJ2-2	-	TGTGCCAGCAGCGTAGCTGAGTTTCCGATAACCGGGGAGCTGTTTTTT	CASSVAEFPITGELFF
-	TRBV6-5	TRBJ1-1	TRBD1	TGTGCCAGCAGTTGGACAGGGCCAAACACTGAAGCTTTCTTT	CASSWTGPNTEAFF
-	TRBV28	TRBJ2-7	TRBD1	TGTGCCAGCAGCAAACAGGACAGGGGTATCTACGAGCAGTACTTC	CASSKQDRGIYEQYF
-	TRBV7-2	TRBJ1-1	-	TGTGCCAGCAGCTTAGAGGGTGGAGGGACTGAAGCTTTCTTT	CASSLEGGGTEAFF
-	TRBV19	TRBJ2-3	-	TGTGCCAGTAGTATAGATCTTCGCACAGATACGCAGTATTTT	CASSIDLRTDTQYF
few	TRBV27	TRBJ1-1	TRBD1	TGTGCCAGCAGTTTGCAGGGGGGTTACACTGAAGCTTTCTTT	CASSLQGGYTEAFF
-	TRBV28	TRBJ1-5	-	TGTGCCAGCAGTTTACTCAATCAGCCCCAGCATTTT	CASSLLNQPQHF
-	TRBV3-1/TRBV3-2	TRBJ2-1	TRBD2	TGTGCCAGCAGCGCTCTAGCGGGAATCGATGAGCAGTTCTTC	CASSALAGIDEQFF
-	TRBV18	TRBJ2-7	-	TGTGCCAGCTCACCACAGGGCAGGGGCGAGCAGTACTTC	CASSPQGRGEQYF
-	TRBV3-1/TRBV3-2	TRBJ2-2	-	TGTGCCAGCAGCCCGGGTGGTACCGGGGAGCTGTTTTTT	CASSPGGTGELFF
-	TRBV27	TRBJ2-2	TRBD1	TGTGCCACCCGAATACAGGGGGGAAGGGACACCGGGGAGCTGTTTTTT	CATRIQGGRDTGELFF
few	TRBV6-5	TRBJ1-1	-	TGTGCCAGCAGTCCTGACTACAGGGTCACTGAAGCTTTCTTT	CASSPDYRVTEAFF
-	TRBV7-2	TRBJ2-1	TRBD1	TGTGCCAGCAGCTTAGGGGGACAGGGGGGCAATGAGCAGTTCTTC	CASSLGGQGGNEQFF
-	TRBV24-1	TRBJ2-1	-	TGTGCCACCAGTGACTCACCCTCCGCGGGACGATACAATGAGCAGTTCTTC	CATSDSPSAGRYNEQFF
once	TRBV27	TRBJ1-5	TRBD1	TGTGCCAGCAGTCCAACAGGGGGTGGCCAGCCCCAGCATTTT	CASSPTGGGQPQHF
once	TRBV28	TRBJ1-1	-	TGTGCCAGCGGGCACCCAGGGAATTTTGGAACCACTGGAGCTTTCTTT	CASGHPGNFGTTGAFF
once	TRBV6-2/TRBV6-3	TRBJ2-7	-	TGTGCCAGCAGTCGCCGTGGAATCGGGGACACTTCCTACGAGCAGTACTTC	CASSRRGIGDTSYEQYF
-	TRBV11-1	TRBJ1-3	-	TGTGCCAGCAGCTTCCGTTCGGGCAGTCGCGGGAACACCATATATTTT	CASSFRSGSRGNTIYF
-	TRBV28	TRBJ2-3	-	TGTGCCAGCAGTTTACAGGGTGGCGATACGCAGTATTTT	CASSLQGGDTQYF
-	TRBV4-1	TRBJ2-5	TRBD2	TGCGCCAGCAGCCAAGTAGCGGGAGGCCCCCAAGAGACCCAGTACTTC	CASSQVAGGPQETQYF
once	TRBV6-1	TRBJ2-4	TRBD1	TGTGCCAGCAGTGAACGGGGACAGGGTCGACACATTCAGTACTTC	CASSERGQGRHIQYF
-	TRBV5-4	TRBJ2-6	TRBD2	TGTGCCAGCAGTGGACTAGCGGGAGGGGGCCCGGGGGCCAACGTCCTGACTTTC	CASSGLAGGGPGANVLTF
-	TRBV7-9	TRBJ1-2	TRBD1	TGTGCCAGCAGCCCGACGGACAGGGGGAACTATGGCTACACCTTC	CASSPTDRGNYGYTF
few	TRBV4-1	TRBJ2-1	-	TGCGCCAGCAGCCAAGGACAGTACAATGAGCAGTTCTTC	CASSQGQYNEQFF
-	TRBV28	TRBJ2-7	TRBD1	TGTGCCAGCAGCAGGGACAGTCTCGAGCAGTACTTC	CASSRDSLEQYF
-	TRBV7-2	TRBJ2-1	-	TGTGCCAGCAGCTTAATGGGGGCTAGAAATGAGCAGTTCTTC	CASSLMGARNEQFF
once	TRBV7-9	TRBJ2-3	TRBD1	TGTGCCAGCCTCGTCAGGGGGCGAGATACGCAGTATTTT	CASLVRGRDTQYF
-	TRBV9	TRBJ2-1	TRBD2	TGTGCCAGCAGCGTAGCTACGGGACTAGCGGAGGCCCTAAATGAGCAGTTCTTC	CASSVATGLAEALNEQFF
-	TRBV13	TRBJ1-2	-	TGTGCCAGCAGCTTAGGTCGGCGGCCTCGGGGCTACACCTTC	CASSLGRRPRGYTF
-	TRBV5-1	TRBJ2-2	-	TGCGCCAGCCGGAGGACAGTGAACACCGGGGAGCTGTTTTTT	CASRRTVNTGELFF
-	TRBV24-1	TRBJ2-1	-	TGTGCCACCGGCGGCGGGGGCAGCTCCTACAATGAGCAGTTCTTC	CATGGGGSSYNEQFF
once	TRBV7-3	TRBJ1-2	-	TGTGCCAGCAGCTTAACAGGGGACTATGGCTACACCTTC	CASSLTGDYGYTF
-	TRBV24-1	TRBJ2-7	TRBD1	TGTGCCACCAGTGGGACAGGGGGAGGTTCCTACGAGCAGTACTTC	CATSGTGGGSYEQYF
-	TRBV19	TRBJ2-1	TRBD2	TGTGCCAGTAGTCCCCCTAGCGGGAGGGTGCAGTTCTTC	CASSPPSGRVQFF
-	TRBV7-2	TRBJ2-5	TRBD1	TGTGCCAGCACAAGAGACAGGGGGGAGACCCAGTACTTC	CASTRDRGETQYF
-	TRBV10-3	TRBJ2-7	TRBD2	TGTGCCATCAGTGCGCGGGAGGAATACGAGCAGTACTTC	CAISAREEYEQYF
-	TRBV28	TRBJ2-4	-	TGTGCCAGCATCCCGGGGGGCCAAAACATTCAGTACTTC	CASIPGGQNIQYF
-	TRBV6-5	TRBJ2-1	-	TGTGCCAGCAGTCCTCGGGGCTCCTACAATGAGCAGTTCTTC	CASSPRGSYNEQFF